One and the same sample provided the 31 T cell receptor beta chains below, sequenced in a study of blood T cell repertoires in COVID-19. Some clones are missing from TCRdb's copy, which holds only in-frame ones; the method was immunoSEQ multiplex PCR. The data contain tens of thousands of clones, about 86% of them singletons. The specimen was peripheral blood. Receptors were obtained from a man aged 45-60 years with acute or convalescent COVID-19.

This chain links TRBV6-5 with TRBJ1-1; 8 positions agree with TRBD1. The length of the CDR3 is 15 residues. Germline lookup yields CDR1 MNHEY and CDR2 SVGAGI. V gave up 5 bases and J gave up 4 bases; unmatched junction bases: 9. CDR3 protein: CASSRNTGGRTEAFF. The CDR3 nucleotides read TGTGCCAGCAGTCGAAACACAGGGGGTCGCACTGAAGCTTTCTTT.

V usage is TRBV11-2 and J usage is TRBJ1-4; TRBD1 might be the D (5 bases). Deletions cut 5 bases from V and 13 bases from J, with 14 bases between. CDR3 size: 12 residues. Looked up from germline, CDR1 is SGHAT and CDR2 is FQNNGV. The CDR3 DNA reads as TGTGCCAGCAGCCCCCCAGGGCTAGGACTGTTTTTT. It codes for CASSPPGLGLFF.

This clone is a singleton in its sample. The chain carries TRBV30 and TRBJ2-5; D not resolved. Germline CDR1 and CDR2: GTSNPN and SVGIG (reference sequence). The CDR3 is 12 residues long. With 5 bases removed from V and 2 bases from J, the gap between germline ends came to 9 bases. CDR3 in amino acids: CAWDWSQETQYF. The CDR3 DNA sequence: TGTGCCTGGGATTGGAGTCAAGAGACCCAGTACTTC.

The chain joins TRBV5-6 to TRBJ1-5; D possibly corresponds to TRBD1 (5 bases). This CDR3 is built from 14 residues. CDR1 SGHDT and CDR2 YYEEEE come from the germline V gene. V was clipped by 3 bases and J by 7 bases, with 14 bases between them. The CDR3 is CASSSLGQGQPQHF. As DNA, the CDR3 is TGTGCCAGCAGCTCGTTGGGGCAGGGACAGCCCCAGCATTTT. The full variable domain, its missing parts supplied by reference TRBV5-6 and TRBJ1-5, is DAGVTQSPTHLIKTRGQQVTLRCSPKSGHDTVSWYQQALGQGPQFIFQYYEEEERQRGNFPDRFSGHQFPNYSSELNVNALLLGDSALYLCASSSLGQGQPQHFGDGTRLSIL.

The chain links TRBV28 to TRBJ1-1; maybe TRBD1 (5 bases). Germline values: CDR1 MDHEN, CDR2 SYDVKM. Trimming took off 7 bases at V and 1 base at J, with 10 bases between the two ends. The CDR3 totals 13 residues. The CDR3, as DNA: TGTGCCAGCACCCCGGACAAGAACACTGAAGCTTTCTTT. It is translated as CASTPDKNTEAFF.

The chain links TRBV19 to TRBJ1-2, with 7 nucleotides matching TRBD1. Losses at the gene ends were 4 bases for V and 3 bases for J; bases not matched to a gene: 11. In germline, CDR1 is LNHDA, CDR2 SQIVND (reference sequence). This CDR3 has 16 residues. The CDR3 coding sequence is TGTGCCAGTAGTACCCCTGACAGGGTGTATTACTATGGCTACACCTTC. It translates to CASSTPDRVYYYGYTF.

The V call is TRBV5-5, the J call TRBJ1-2, with 10 nucleotides matching TRBD1. The CDR3 runs to 15 residues. V trimming: 4 bases; J trimming: 4 bases; junction bases outside the gene matches: 7. Germline assignment: CDR1 SGHKS and CDR2 YYEKEE (reference sequence). CDR3 in DNA: TGTGCCAGCAGCGCCCAGACAGGGGGCATCTATGGCTACACCTTC. It yields the protein CASSAQTGGIYGYTF.

CDR3 sequence reads: CASSLSGGAFEQFF. The CDR3 nucleotides are TGCGCCAGCAGCTTGAGCGGGGGGGCCTTTGAGCAGTTCTTC. The genes are TRBV5-1 and TRBJ2-1, with 10 positions matching TRBD2. V lost 1 base and J lost 9; bases outside the gene matches: 4. The CDR3 runs 14 residues. Germline CDR1 reads SGHRS; CDR2 reads YFSETQ.

The rearrangement uses TRBV6-5 and TRBJ1-1; 8 bases agree with TRBD1. The CDR3 loop spans 14 amino acids. With 2 bases clipped from V and 4 bases from J, the junction kept 3 bases outside the gene matches. CDR1 and CDR2 (germline): MNHEY, SVGAGI. The CDR3 spells CASSYGQGPTEAFF. The DNA for the CDR3 is TGTGCCAGCAGTTACGGACAGGGTCCCACTGAAGCTTTCTTT.

This clone was recorded only once. V and J are TRBV19 and TRBJ1-4; D possibly corresponds to TRBD1 (5 bases). CDR3 length: 16 residues. CDR1 is LNHDA and CDR2 is SQIVND in the germline V gene (reference sequence). Trimming shortened V by 5 bases and J by 6 bases, and 19 bases separated the two germline ends. The CDR3 DNA reads as TGTGCCAGTAGTGTCCGTTCTGGGGGGGGTTATGAAAAACTGTTTTTT. Residues: CASSVRSGGGYEKLFF.

This chain connects TRBV19 to TRBJ2-1, with 8 nucleotides matching TRBD2. The CDR3 extends over 15 amino acids. The junction had 2 bases not matched to a gene; V was cut back by 4 bases and J by 0 bases. CDR1 LNHDA and CDR2 SQIVND come from the germline V gene (reference sequence). CDR3: CASSTSGSSYNEQFF. CDR3 nucleotides: TGTGCCAGTAGTACCAGCGGGAGCTCCTACAATGAGCAGTTCTTC.

This clone was observed a handful of times. This rearrangement joins TRBV10-3 to TRBJ2-7; 9 bases match TRBD2. The CDR3 is 13 amino acids. The germline gives CDR1 ENHRY, CDR2 SYGVKD. The J segment lost 5 bases and the V segment lost 6 bases, leaving 5 bases of the junction unmatched. The CDR3 region has the DNA TGTGCCATCAGCCGACTAGCGGTGGACGAGCAGTACTTC. Translating gives CAISRLAVDEQYF.

This chain joins TRBV18 and TRBJ1-5, with D possibly TRBD1 on 6 matching bases. V was cut by 3 bases and J by 3 bases, with 12 bases left in between. The CDR3 spans 15 residues. Germline V CDR1 and CDR2: KGHSH, LQKENI. CDR3 in amino acids: CASSPDRIYNQPQHF. CDR3 DNA sequence: TGTGCCAGCTCACCCGACAGGATTTACAATCAGCCCCAGCATTTT.

V gene TRBV27 combines with J gene TRBJ2-1; the match to TRBD2 covers 11 bases. V shed 1 base and J 9 bases; nucleotides not matched to a gene: 5. CDR1 is MNHEY and CDR2 is SMNVEV in the germline V gene (reference sequence). This CDR3 has 15 amino acids. The DNA of the CDR3 is TGTGCCAGCAGTTTATTAGCGGGAGGGCCGGGTGAGCAGTTCTTC. It encodes CASSLLAGGPGEQFF.

The rearrangement joins TRBV20-1 to TRBJ1-1, with a weak D call TRBD1 (6 bases). This CDR3 contains 11 residues. The V and J ends lost 5 bases and 6 bases respectively, with 10 bases between them. The germline gives CDR1 DFQATT, CDR2 SNEGSKA (reference sequence). The CDR3 DNA reads TGCAGTGCTGGACAGATCTCTGAAGCTTTCTTT. As protein: CSAGQISEAFF.

The rearrangement joins TRBV7-8 to TRBJ2-5, with 9 bases that match TRBD2. The germline V gene encodes CDR1 SGHVS and CDR2 FQNEAQ. The CDR3 contains 16 residues. The J segment lost 0 bases and the V segment lost 2 bases, leaving 4 bases of the junction unmatched. CDR3 residues: CASSLNSGGHQETQYF. The DNA of the CDR3 is TGTGCCAGCAGCTTAAACAGCGGGGGGCACCAAGAGACCCAGTACTTC.

The V call is TRBV6-1, the J call TRBJ2-7; D might be TRBD2 (6 bases). The V gene lost 1 base and the J gene lost 2 bases, with 12 bases spanning the gap. Germline V lookup: CDR1 MNHNS, CDR2 SASEGT. This CDR3 has 15 residues. CDR3 protein: CASSEVGGPTYEQYF. The DNA for the CDR3 is TGTGCCAGCAGTGAAGTGGGGGGTCCTACCTACGAGCAGTACTTC.

The rearrangement uses TRBV30 and TRBJ2-7, with 7 bases lining up with TRBD2. This CDR3 spans 12 amino acids. Germline trimming cut 4 bases from V and 5 bases from J; bases unmatched to any gene: 5. The germline gives CDR1 GTSNPN, CDR2 SVGIG (reference sequence). The CDR3 DNA reads as TGTGCCTGGATGGGAGGGCCCCACGAGCAGTACTTC. Translating gives CAWMGGPHEQYF.

The gene calls are TRBV6-5 and TRBJ2-6; D perhaps matches TRBD1 (6 bases). Deletions cut 6 bases from V and 2 bases from J, with 8 bases between. Looked up from germline, CDR1 is MNHEY and CDR2 is SVGAGI. This CDR3 spans 14 amino acids. CDR3 region: CASRQGPGANVLTF. The CDR3 DNA reads as TGTGCCAGCAGGCAGGGGCCTGGGGCCAACGTCCTGACTTTC.

J is TRBJ2-2 and V is TRBV6-2 or TRBV6-3; D is possibly TRBD2 (5 bases). The CDR3 is 16 amino acids. The V end was cut by 7 bases, the J end by 1 base, with 16 bases between. Germline CDR1 is MNHEY and CDR2 is SVGEGT. The CDR3 sequence is CASTPVRVLNTGELFF. The DNA of the CDR3 is TGTGCCAGCACCCCCGTGAGGGTCCTGAACACCGGGGAGCTGTTTTTT.

This chain connects TRBV7-6 to TRBJ2-1; tentatively, D is TRBD2 (6 bases). CDR1 and CDR2 from the germline V gene are SGHVS and FNYEAQ. With 3 bases removed from V and 1 base from J, the gap between germline ends came to 28 bases. The CDR3 is 21 residues long. The DNA of the CDR3 is TGTGCCAGCAGCTTCCCCCCTGCGCGGGACCTTTCGGAAAAATCCTACAATGAGCAGTTCTTC. Amino acids: CASSFPPARDLSEKSYNEQFF.

Regarding this clone: Germline and junction disagree at one end, which may indicate a read error. The chain has TRBV5-1 and TRBJ1-1; D gene unclear. From germline, CDR1 is SGHRS and CDR2 YFSETQ. The CDR3 spans 14 residues. This chain's CDR3 is CAGRPGPVNTEAFF. In DNA, the CDR3 is TGCGCCGGCAGACCTGGGCCCGTGAACACTGAAGCTTTCTTT.

The chain combines TRBV11-3 with TRBJ2-1, with TRBD1 as a possible D gene (5 bases). This CDR3 has 13 amino acids. Germline V CDR1 and CDR2: SGHNT, YENEEA. The V end lost 5 bases, the J end lost 7 bases, and 12 bases lay between the germline ends. CDR3 region: CASSTMGRNEQFF. For the CDR3, the DNA is TGTGCCAGCAGCACCATGGGGCGGAATGAGCAGTTCTTC.

The V gene is TRBV30, the J gene TRBJ1-3; D is uncertain. The germline V and J ends were trimmed by 2 bases and 2 bases, with 10 bases remaining between them. This CDR3 has 14 residues. In germline, CDR1 is GTSNPN, CDR2 SVGIG (reference sequence). CDR3 loop: CAWSYWAAGNTIYF. The DNA for the CDR3 is TGTGCCTGGAGTTACTGGGCCGCTGGAAACACCATATATTTT.

The genes are TRBV24-1 and TRBJ1-1, with D possibly TRBD1 on 6 matching bases. V was pared by 5 bases and J by 0 bases, with 15 bases between. Germline loops: CDR1 KGHDR, CDR2 SFDVKD. The CDR3 has 16 amino acids. This CDR3 is CATSGSFTGLNTEAFF. In DNA, the CDR3 is TGTGCCACCAGTGGGAGCTTCACAGGGTTGAACACTGAAGCTTTCTTT.

The chain combines TRBV12-3 or TRBV12-4 with TRBJ1-4, with D unclear. The CDR3 consists of 13 residues. V was cut by 5 bases and J by 8 bases, with 12 bases left in between. This CDR3 is CASSPGGWEKLFF. DNA for the CDR3: TGTGCCAGCAGTCCCGGAGGTTGGGAAAAACTGTTTTTT.

V usage is TRBV6-2 or TRBV6-3 and J usage is TRBJ1-2; D is ambiguous. Germline V lookup: CDR1 MNHEY, CDR2 SVGEGT. Trimming took 5 bases from V and 6 from J, leaving 19 bases between them. The CDR3 has 15 amino acids. This CDR3 is CASSTSPGNPNGYTF. CDR3 DNA sequence: TGTGCCAGCAGTACCTCCCCGGGGAACCCTAATGGCTACACCTTC.

The chain is built from TRBV5-1 and TRBJ1-4; D is perhaps TRBD1 (5 bases). CDR3 length: 14 amino acids. V gave up 2 bases and J gave up 6 bases, with 11 bases separating them. From germline, CDR1 is SGHRS and CDR2 YFSETQ. This CDR3 is CASSFGQGHEKLFF. The CDR3, as DNA: TGCGCCAGCAGCTTCGGGCAGGGTCATGAAAAACTGTTTTTT.

This chain joins TRBV2 and TRBJ1-6, with a possible D match to TRBD1 (6 bases). This CDR3 spans 15 amino acids. Germline CDR1 and CDR2: SNHLY and FYNNEI. The ends were cut back, 9 bases at V and 0 bases at J, with 12 bases in the middle. This chain's CDR3 is CASLGGASYNSPLHF. In nucleotides, the CDR3 is TGTGCCAGTCTAGGGGGGGCCTCCTATAATTCACCCCTCCACTTT.

The V call is TRBV12-3 or TRBV12-4, the J call TRBJ2-3; possible D gene TRBD2, 6 bases. CDR3 length: 13 residues. The V end lost 7 bases, the J end lost 3 bases, and 11 bases lay between the germline ends. The CDR3 loop is CASNLRGTDTQYF. For the CDR3, the DNA is TGTGCCAGCAACCTGCGGGGTACAGATACGCAGTATTTT.

V is TRBV29-1 and J is TRBJ2-5; the D gene is possibly TRBD2 (6 bases). CDR3 length: 13 residues. Germline assignment: CDR1 SQVTM and CDR2 ANQGSEA. Trimming took 7 bases from V and 5 from J, leaving 17 bases between them. CDR3 residues: CSAGTLRGETQYF. CDR3 nucleotide sequence: TGCAGCGCTGGGACTCTACGGGGGGAGACCCAGTACTTC.